Below, 13 T cell receptor delta chains from the same sample are listed, as sequenced in a study of γδ T cells in repeated Plasmodium falciparum infection (dated by TCRdb to about 2021). To prepare the library, multiplex PCR was applied. The sequencing machine was an Illumina MiSeq. TCRdb reanalyzed the public reads with the CATT caller, and identical DNA sequences were merged afterwards. The sample yields roughly 93,000 delta-chain clones; 0.8% to 1% were counted once. 9.5% to 10% of the sample goes to the ten largest clones. Vgamma9/Vdelta2+ and Vdelta2-negative gammadelta T cell populations were flow-sorted from peripheral blood mononuclear cells for bulk TCR repertoire analysis. Specimen: gamma-delta T cells from blood. The receptors were gathered from a pool of human donors (malaria-infected and uninfected, not separated).

With respect to this clone: TCRdb lists the protein of a much larger clone for this DNA, which differs at residue 20, so this is likely a read error; the protein given here is translated from the DNA itself. The J gene was not called, though the V gene is TRDV2; TRDD3 is the table's D call, not checked against the DNA. The V gene's germline CDR1 is GEAIGNYY and CDR2 EKD. The length of the CDR3 is 22 residues. The CDR3 DNA is TGTGCCTGTGACACCGGACAGTACTGGGGGATGTTCGCTTCCTGGGACACCCGACAGGTGTTTTTC. As protein: CACDTGQYWGMFASWDTRQVFF.

As regards this clone: TCRdb records a much larger clone's protein for this DNA, with a difference at residue 8 that likely arises from a read error; the protein given is the translation of the DNA. The CDR3 DNA reads as TGTGCTGTTGGCTGGGGGATATGTGGGATTTGGAGGTCCTGGGACACCCGACAGATGTTTTTC. Encoded protein: CAVGWGICGIWRSWDTRQMFF. The chain uses TRAV38-2/DV8 and TRDJ3, with 10 bases that match TRDD3. The germline V gene has CDR1 TSESDYY and CDR2 QEAYKQQN. This CDR3 comprises 21 residues. The V gene end was trimmed by 10 bases and the J gene end by 1 base; junction bases not matched to a gene: 20.

As regards this clone: The protein held in TCRdb is that of a much larger clone and does not match this DNA's translation at residue 3, likely because of a read error; the protein shown is translated from the DNA. The rearrangement joins TRAV38-2/DV8 to TRDJ1, with D perhaps TRDD2 (9 bases). TCRdb lists no J gene, so it was determined here by aligning the DNA to germline. Germline V gene data show CDR1 as TSESDYY and CDR2 as QEAYKQQN. This CDR3 comprises 27 residues. CDR3 coding DNA: TGTGCTTGTAGGAGTCGGGGGGGGAAAACCTTCCTACGCGCTCTCCGTACTGGGGGTCCTCACACCGATAAACTCATCTTT. Amino acid sequence: CACRSRGGKTFLRALRTGGPHTDKLIF.

This clone was detected ten times or more. The protein recorded in TCRdb matches a much larger clone and deviates from this DNA's translation at residue 10, suggesting a read error; the protein here is obtained by translating the DNA. The chain uses TRDV2 and TRDJ2; 10 bases align to TRDD3. The J gene, not given by TCRdb, was assigned here from a germline match of the nucleotide sequence. V was clipped by 0 bases and J by 4 bases; unmatched bases: 4. CDR1 is GEAIGNYY, CDR2 EKD, per germline. The CDR3 loop spans 16 amino acids. CDR3 bases: TGTGCCTGTGACACCGTGGGGGATACTTCGACAGCACAACTCTTCTTT. Residues: CACDTVGDTSTAQLFF.

Points on this clone: The protein given by TCRdb reflects a much larger clone and differs at residue 14 from this DNA's translation, likely from a read error; the protein shown is the DNA's translation. The genes are TRDV2 and TRDJ1; TRDD3 matches 10 bases. From germline, CDR1 is GEAIGNYY and CDR2 EKD. The CDR3 runs 16 residues. This chain's CDR3 is CACDRTGGFFTDKPIF. The CDR3, as DNA: TGTGCCTGTGACCGTACTGGGGGATTTTTCACCGATAAACCCATCTTT.

This clone was counted only a few times. A junction end diverges from the germline sequence, so it may reflect a read error. CDR3 nucleotide sequence: TGTGCTCATGGGGAACTAACTCCTACGACTGGGGGACGGTACACCGATAAACTCATCTTT. This encodes CAHGELTPTTGGRYTDKLIF. The chain links TRDV1 to TRDJ1; 9 bases match TRDD3. No J gene is reported in TCRdb; it was inferred here by comparing the DNA with germline. The CDR3 totals 20 residues. Germline V CDR1 and CDR2: TSWWSYY, QGS.

A word on this clone: The protein given by TCRdb reflects a much larger clone and differs at residue 6 from this DNA's translation, likely from a read error; the protein shown is the DNA's translation. The chain joins TRDV2 to TRDJ1; D is possibly TRDD3 (5 bases). TCRdb is silent on the J gene; assignment here came from matching the DNA to germline. Trimming took off 3 bases at V and 0 bases at J, with 13 bases between the two ends. The CDR3 extends over 15 amino acids. Germline V lookup: CDR1 GEAIGNYY, CDR2 EKD. Here the CDR3 reads CACDVRGVYTDKLIF. The CDR3 DNA sequence: TGTGCCTGTGACGTACGGGGGGTTTACACCGATAAACTCATCTTT.

This clone has a handful of counts. For this DNA, TCRdb reports the protein of a much larger clone, which diverges at residue 16, most likely from a read error; the protein presented here is translated directly from the DNA. The chain has TRDV1 and TRDJ1; TRDD2 aligns across 9 bases. Trimming at V came to 4 bases and at J to 2 bases, leaving 26 bases not matched to a gene. Germline CDR1 and CDR2: TSWWSYY and QGS. The CDR3 is 22 residues long. CDR3 in amino acids: CALGALAFLQFLRGGPTDKLIF. CDR3 sequence (DNA): TGTGCTCTTGGGGCCTTGGCCTTCCTACAATTTCTCCGGGGAGGGCCGACCGATAAACTCATCTTT.

Details on this clone: A far larger clone lies a single base away; this is likely a read error. Distinct nucleotide sequences in the sample also encode this CDR3. The chain uses TRDV1 and TRDJ1; TRDD3 matches at 11 bases. Germline lookup yields CDR1 TSWWSYY and CDR2 QGS. The CDR3 totals 18 residues. J gave up 1 base and V 3 bases, and 10 bases lay outside the gene matches. CDR3 nucleotides: TGTGCTCTTGGGGAGAGGGGCTTTGGGGGATACGCCACCGATAAACTCATCTTT. Protein product: CALGERGFGGYATDKLIF.

This clone was counted only a few times. This DNA's translation differs at residue 11 from TCRdb's protein, which comes from a much larger clone; a read error is likely, and the protein shown is translated from the DNA. This chain links TRDV2 with TRDJ1; TRDD3 matches 10 bases. Germline assignment: CDR1 GEAIGNYY and CDR2 EKD. The CDR3 is made up of 18 amino acids. V shed 3 bases and J 4 bases; nucleotides not matched to a gene: 16. The CDR3 region has the DNA TGTGCCTGTGACCCAGTACTGGGGGATCCTGCCCCGAACGATAAACTCATCTTT. It is translated as CACDPVLGDPAPNDKLIF.

There are a few counts of this clone. TCRdb's listed protein matches a much larger clone and diverges from this DNA's translation at residue 9, likely through a read error; the protein shown comes from the DNA. The chain has TRDV2 and TRDJ1; 8 bases map to TRDD3. Matching the DNA to germline supplied the J gene, which TCRdb does not give. This CDR3 contains 13 residues. V was pared by 3 bases and J by 7 bases, with 6 bases of the junction left unmatched. Germline V gives CDR1 GEAIGNYY, CDR2 EKD. The CDR3 protein is CACDAGGHGKLIF. CDR3 in DNA: TGTGCCTGTGACGCTGGGGGACACGGTAAACTCATCTTT.

As regards this clone: Given a far larger clone just one base away, this is likely a sequencing read error. This specimen includes other DNA sequences encoding the same CDR3. V gene TRDV2 combines with J gene TRDJ1, with D possibly matching TRDD3 (6 bases). The J gene is not listed in TCRdb, so it was assigned here from a DNA match to germline. The V gene lost 3 bases and the J gene lost 0 bases, with 22 bases spanning the gap. The germline CDR1 and CDR2 sequences are GEAIGNYY and EKD. The CDR3 has 18 residues. CDR3 amino acids: CACDPLLGDTPYTDKLIF. DNA for the CDR3: TGTGCCTGTGACCCATTACTGGGCGATACCCCGTACACCGATAAACTCATCTTT.

About this clone: The protein TCRdb gives is from a much larger clone and does not agree with this DNA's translation at residue 16, likely a read error; the protein shown here comes from the DNA. This chain connects TRDV1 to TRDJ1, with D hard to call. Here the J gene came from matching the DNA to germline, since TCRdb omits it. CDR3 size: 19 residues. Germline CDR1 is TSWWSYY and CDR2 is QGS. Here the CDR3 DNA reads TGTGCTCTTGGGGTCCCGAGTCTCCGATCAAATGAGTACACCGATGAACTCATCTTT. It yields the protein CALGVPSLRSNEYTDELIF.